A selection of T cell receptor beta chains follows, all from one sample in a study of OX40 agonist ivuxolimab in advanced cancers. Profiling relied on immunoSEQ multiplex PCR, and the TCRdb table lists in-frame clones only, not all of them. The data hold about 55,000 clones, with approximately 84% observed a single time. Source: CD4+ or CD8+ T cells sorted from blood, taken in a trial of the OX40 agonist ivuxolimab. The source is an adult with an advanced solid tumor such as melanoma, head and neck, liver or kidney cancer. The CDR3 runs from the conserved cysteine through the conserved F or W. A D gene is named only where the DNA matches it firmly. Only some rows state a clone size, as once, few, many or a class for expanded clones.

j_call: TRBJ1-1
v_call: TRBV10-3
d_call: TRBD1
clone_size: .
cdr3_nt: TGTGCCATCAGTGAGACAGGGGGCCTGAGTACTGAAGCTTTCTTT
cdr3_aa: CAISETGGLSTEAFF

j_call: TRBJ1-1
v_call: TRBV19
d_call: TRBD1
clone_size: .
cdr3_nt: TGTGCCAGTAGTCGGCCGCACCGGGACAGGGGGCGGTGGACTGAAGCTTTCTTT
cdr3_aa: CASSRPHRDRGRWTEAFF

j_call: TRBJ2-7
v_call: TRBV5-5
d_call: TRBD1
clone_size: .
cdr3_nt: TGTGCCAGCAGCACGGGGGACAGGGTGTCCTCCTACGAGCAGTACTTC
cdr3_aa: CASSTGDRVSSYEQYF

j_call: TRBJ1-1
v_call: TRBV5-6
d_call: .
clone_size: .
cdr3_nt: TGTGCCAGCAGCCCCCCAAGTCGCACTGAAGCTTTCTTT
cdr3_aa: CASSPPSRTEAFF

j_call: TRBJ2-1
v_call: TRBV5-1
d_call: .
clone_size: .
cdr3_nt: TGCGCCAGCAGCTTGGTGTGGGGGGCCCCGAATGGCAATGAGCAGTTCTTC
cdr3_aa: CASSLVWGAPNGNEQFF

j_call: TRBJ1-1
v_call: TRBV9
d_call: TRBD1
clone_size: .
cdr3_nt: TGTGCCAGCAGCTGGGACAGTGGCACTGAAGCTTTCTTT
cdr3_aa: CASSWDSGTEAFF

j_call: TRBJ2-5
v_call: TRBV9
d_call: .
clone_size: .
cdr3_nt: TGTGCCAGCAGCGTGACTAGGGGGGGGCGCGTGGAGACCCAGTACTTC
cdr3_aa: CASSVTRGGRVETQYF

j_call: TRBJ2-4
v_call: TRBV29-1
d_call: .
clone_size: .
cdr3_nt: TGCAGCGTTAGTCTTCTTGGGGACATTCAGTACTTC
cdr3_aa: CSVSLLGDIQYF

j_call: TRBJ2-7
v_call: TRBV6-1
d_call: TRBD1
clone_size: .
cdr3_nt: TGTGCCAGCAGTTATGGACAGGGGTCCCACGAGCAGTACTTC
cdr3_aa: CASSYGQGSHEQYF

j_call: TRBJ2-5
v_call: TRBV7-2
d_call: .
clone_size: .
cdr3_nt: TGTGCCAGCAGCCCTACTTGGGCCTTAACCCAAGAGACCCAGTACTTC
cdr3_aa: CASSPTWALTQETQYF

j_call: TRBJ2-7
v_call: TRBV5-1
d_call: .
clone_size: few
cdr3_nt: TGCGCCAGCAGCCCGGACGGGACCTACGAGCAGTACTTC
cdr3_aa: CASSPDGTYEQYF

j_call: TRBJ2-1
v_call: TRBV4-1
d_call: .
clone_size: .
cdr3_nt: TGCGCCAGCAGCCAAGCGTCGGGGAATGAGCAGTTCTTC
cdr3_aa: CASSQASGNEQFF

j_call: TRBJ1-2
v_call: TRBV6-1
d_call: .
clone_size: .
cdr3_nt: TGTGCCAGCAGAGAGAGCGGGACACCTTCCTACACCTTC
cdr3_aa: CASRESGTPSYTF

j_call: TRBJ1-2
v_call: TRBV5-6
d_call: .
clone_size: .
cdr3_nt: TGTGCCAGCAGCTTTTGGGAGGGTATGGATGGCTACACCTTC
cdr3_aa: CASSFWEGMDGYTF

j_call: TRBJ2-1
v_call: TRBV28
d_call: .
clone_size: .
cdr3_nt: TGTGCCAGCAGTTGGGGCGGGGAGCAGTTCTTC
cdr3_aa: CASSWGGEQFF

j_call: TRBJ2-1
v_call: TRBV9
d_call: .
clone_size: .
cdr3_nt: TGTGCCAGCAGCGTGGGCTACAATGAGCAGTTCTTC
cdr3_aa: CASSVGYNEQFF

j_call: TRBJ2-1
v_call: TRBV6-4
d_call: TRBD2
clone_size: .
cdr3_nt: TGTGCCAGCAGTGCCTCAGCGGGGTCCAACAATGAGCAGTTCTTC
cdr3_aa: CASSASAGSNNEQFF

j_call: TRBJ2-3
v_call: TRBV29-1
d_call: TRBD2
clone_size: .
cdr3_nt: TGCAGCGTTGATTCCACTAGCGGGGGGGCATTTCCAGATACGCAGTATTTT
cdr3_aa: CSVDSTSGGAFPDTQYF

j_call: TRBJ2-3
v_call: TRBV7-6
d_call: TRBD2
clone_size: .
cdr3_nt: TGTGCCAGCAGTGCTAGCGGGGCCGGGTTCGTAGATACGCAGTATTTT
cdr3_aa: CASSASGAGFVDTQYF

j_call: TRBJ1-2
v_call: TRBV4-2
d_call: .
clone_size: .
cdr3_nt: TGTGCCAGCAGCCAAGAGGGAGAGCTGAGAGGCTACACCTTC
cdr3_aa: CASSQEGELRGYTF

j_call: TRBJ2-5
v_call: TRBV13
d_call: TRBD1
clone_size: .
cdr3_nt: TGTGCCAGCAGCCCTCCGGGACAGCAAGAGACCCAGTACTTC
cdr3_aa: CASSPPGQQETQYF

j_call: TRBJ2-5
v_call: TRBV5-8
d_call: .
clone_size: .
cdr3_nt: TGTGCCAGCAGCCTTGGGCATACCTCCCAAGAGACCCAGTACTTC
cdr3_aa: CASSLGHTSQETQYF

j_call: TRBJ1-2
v_call: TRBV14
d_call: TRBD1
clone_size: .
cdr3_nt: TGTGCCAGCAGTCCTCGACAGGGATATGGCTACACCTTC
cdr3_aa: CASSPRQGYGYTF

j_call: TRBJ2-5
v_call: TRBV4-3
d_call: TRBD1
clone_size: .
cdr3_nt: TGCGCCAGCAGCCCAGGGACAGGGGGGACCCAGTACTTC
cdr3_aa: CASSPGTGGTQYF

j_call: TRBJ2-3
v_call: TRBV6-5
d_call: .
clone_size: .
cdr3_nt: TGTGCCAGCAGTGCTATAATTCTACCTGATACGCAGTATTTT
cdr3_aa: CASSAIILPDTQYF

j_call: TRBJ2-2
v_call: TRBV19
d_call: .
clone_size: once
cdr3_nt: TGTGCCTCCGGCCTCCCGTGGACCGGGGAGCTGTTTTTT
cdr3_aa: CASGLPWTGELFF

j_call: TRBJ1-4
v_call: TRBV7-6
d_call: TRBD1
clone_size: .
cdr3_nt: TGTGCCAGCAGCTACACCCCGGGACAGCCAGATGAAAAACTGTTTTTT
cdr3_aa: CASSYTPGQPDEKLFF

j_call: TRBJ2-7
v_call: TRBV7-2
d_call: .
clone_size: .
cdr3_nt: TGTGCCAGCAGCTTCGGGACAAAGAACGAGCAGTACTTC
cdr3_aa: CASSFGTKNEQYF

j_call: TRBJ1-5
v_call: TRBV27
d_call: .
clone_size: .
cdr3_nt: TGTGCCAGCAGTCAAGAAAACCCCAGGGGAAATCAGCCCCAGCATTTT
cdr3_aa: CASSQENPRGNQPQHF

j_call: TRBJ1-2
v_call: TRBV6-1
d_call: .
clone_size: .
cdr3_nt: TGTGCCAGCAGTCTTCATTTGGTGGACTATGGCTACACCTTC
cdr3_aa: CASSLHLVDYGYTF

j_call: TRBJ2-1
v_call: TRBV6-5
d_call: .
clone_size: .
cdr3_nt: TGTGCCAGCAGGGATACTAGTGGGGGGTACAATGAGCAGTTCTTC
cdr3_aa: CASRDTSGGYNEQFF

j_call: TRBJ2-1
v_call: TRBV7-8
d_call: TRBD2
clone_size: .
cdr3_nt: TGTGCCAGCAGCTTACAGCGGGGGGTATTCAATGAGCAGTTCTTC
cdr3_aa: CASSLQRGVFNEQFF

j_call: TRBJ1-1
v_call: TRBV11-2
d_call: .
clone_size: .
cdr3_nt: TGTGCCAGCACCGGAGGCGGGAAGAGGAACACTGAAGCTTTCTTT
cdr3_aa: CASTGGGKRNTEAFF

j_call: TRBJ1-2
v_call: TRBV7-9
d_call: TRBD1
clone_size: once
cdr3_nt: TGTGCCAGCAGTCTTACAGGGGTGGGTTACTATGGCTACACCTTC
cdr3_aa: CASSLTGVGYYGYTF

j_call: TRBJ2-1
v_call: TRBV7-9
d_call: .
clone_size: .
cdr3_nt: TGTGCCAGCAGCTCGGCTTACAATGAGCAGTTCTTC
cdr3_aa: CASSSAYNEQFF

j_call: TRBJ2-5
v_call: TRBV7-9
d_call: TRBD1
clone_size: .
cdr3_nt: TGTGCCAGCAGCCGGCCTACAGGGGGTCAAGAGACCCAGTACTTC
cdr3_aa: CASSRPTGGQETQYF

j_call: TRBJ2-7
v_call: TRBV5-8
d_call: .
clone_size: .
cdr3_nt: TGTGCCAGCAGCTTCGGGGGCCTTCGCTCCTACGAGCAGTACTTC
cdr3_aa: CASSFGGLRSYEQYF

j_call: TRBJ2-7
v_call: TRBV6-5
d_call: .
clone_size: .
cdr3_nt: TGTGCCAGCAGTTACGCTGGACAGAGGCCCTACGAGCAGTACTTC
cdr3_aa: CASSYAGQRPYEQYF

j_call: TRBJ2-7
v_call: TRBV18
d_call: .
clone_size: .
cdr3_nt: TGTGCCAGCTCACCACGCGCAGAAACTTACGAGCAGTACTTC
cdr3_aa: CASSPRAETYEQYF

j_call: TRBJ2-7
v_call: TRBV20-1
d_call: .
clone_size: .
cdr3_nt: TGCAGTGCTGGCGATGCCTACGAGCAGTACTTC
cdr3_aa: CSAGDAYEQYF